The 22 T cell receptor beta chains reported below all come from one sample, sequenced in a study of identical twins. TCRdb independently ran MiXCR on the 5' RACE reads; one entry per CDR3 protein. The table has roughly 350,000 distinct CDR3 sequences, 9% to 15% seen once; the top ten hold approximately 7.5%. These data were also filed under a second study, of yellow fever vaccine responses in identical twins.

The sample was CD8+ T cells sorted from blood. These receptors originate from a woman aged 18-30 years in good health.

V usage is TRBV11-3 and J usage is TRBJ2-5; 7 bases agree with TRBD2. This CDR3 contains 16 residues. V was clipped by 1 base and J by 3 bases; unmatched bases: 8. Germline CDR1 and CDR2: SGHNT and YENEEA. CDR3 DNA sequence: TGTGCCAGCAGCTTAGTCGGCCAGCGGGGTAAAGAGACCCAGTACTTC. Encoded protein: CASSLVGQRGKETQYF.

The V and J genes are TRBV27 and TRBJ2-3; 9 positions agree with TRBD2. The CDR3 has 16 amino acids. V was pared by 2 bases and J by 2 bases, with 5 bases of the junction left unmatched. Germline-derived CDR1 and CDR2 are MNHEY and SMNVEV (reference sequence). In DNA, the CDR3 is TGTGCCAGCAGTTTACAAGCTAGCGGGATCACAGATACGCAGTATTTT. Residues: CASSLQASGITDTQYF.

The rearrangement uses TRBV27 and TRBJ2-3, with 9 nucleotides matching TRBD1. Germline V gene data show CDR1 as MNHEY and CDR2 as SMNVEV (reference sequence). Unmatched junction bases numbered 8, after V lost 5 bases and J lost 5 bases. The CDR3 runs to 15 residues. CDR3 coding DNA: TGTGCCAGCAGTGCTCCGGGACAGGGAGGAGATACGCAGTATTTT. This codes for CASSAPGQGGDTQYF.

The V call is TRBV11-2, the J call TRBJ2-6; D gene unclear. The CDR3 is made up of 17 amino acids. Trimming removed 7 bases at V and 0 bases at J, with 16 bases between. Germline loops: CDR1 SGHAT, CDR2 FQNNGV. CDR3 sequence reads: CASKPARTTSGANVLTF. CDR3 in DNA: TGTGCCAGCAAACCAGCGAGGACCACCTCTGGGGCCAACGTCCTGACTTTC.

V and J are TRBV29-1 and TRBJ2-1; TRBD2 might be the D (6 bases). V dropped 7 bases and J dropped 9 bases, with 13 bases sitting between them. The CDR3 consists of 11 residues. Germline CDR1 reads SQVTM; CDR2 reads ANQGSEA. This chain's CDR3 is CSDTGSIEQFF. The CDR3 DNA sequence: TGCAGCGACACCGGGAGCATTGAGCAGTTCTTC.

This clonotype was seen many times. The chain's CDR3 is CASSAPGTSSGNEQFF. The CDR3 DNA follows: TGTGCCAGCAGCGCCCCCGGGACCTCATCGGGAAATGAGCAGTTCTTC. This chain links TRBV4-2 with TRBJ2-1; TRBD1 or TRBD2 may be the D gene (5 bases each). Per the germline V gene, CDR1 is LGHNA and CDR2 is YNFKEQ. The V and J ends lost 5 bases and 7 bases respectively, with 21 bases between them. This CDR3 spans 16 amino acids.

The chain links TRBV7-6 to TRBJ2-7, with 8 bases aligning to TRBD1. Trimming cost V 2 bases and J 5 bases; bases outside gene matches: 2. This CDR3 is built from 13 residues. Germline-derived CDR1 and CDR2 are SGHVS and FNYEAQ. The CDR3: CASSLSGGDEQYF. In DNA, the CDR3 is TGTGCCAGCAGCTTATCAGGGGGCGACGAGCAGTACTTC. The complete variable domain, with remaining parts taken from reference TRBV7-6 and TRBJ2-7, reads GAGVSQSPRYKVTKRGQDVALRCDPISGHVSLYWYRQALGQGPEFLTYFNYEAQQDKSGLPNDRFSAERPEGSISTLTIQRTEQRDSAMYRCASSLSGGDEQYFGPGTRLTVT.

The chain carries TRBV2 and TRBJ2-7; TRBD1 agrees at 7 bases. J gave up 4 bases and V 7 bases, and 16 bases lay outside the gene matches. CDR1 SNHLY and CDR2 FYNNEI come from the germline V gene. The length of the CDR3 is 16 residues. CDR3 nucleotides: TGTGCCAGCACCGAGAATAAAGATTGGGACAGATACGAGCAGTACTTC. Its protein is CASTENKDWDRYEQYF.

This clonotype appeared a single time. This CDR3 is CASSYSREINYGYTF. CDR3 nucleotides: TGTGCCAGCAGTTATTCTCGGGAGATAAACTATGGCTACACCTTC. The rearrangement joins TRBV6-5 to TRBJ1-2, with D uncertain. Germline V gene sequence: CDR1 MNHEY, CDR2 SVGAGI. The ends were cut back, 3 bases at V and 2 bases at J, with 13 bases in the middle. This CDR3 region has 15 residues.

This rearrangement joins TRBV2 to TRBJ2-3, with 12 bases matching TRBD2. CDR1 and CDR2 (germline): SNHLY, FYNNEI. The length of the CDR3 is 14 residues. Losses at the gene ends were 10 bases for V and 2 bases for J; bases not matched to a gene: 4. The CDR3 sequence is CATLAGGPTDTQYF. CDR3 coding DNA: TGTGCCACCCTAGCGGGAGGGCCCACAGATACGCAGTATTTT.

V is TRBV6-4 and J is TRBJ2-3, with 7 bases that match TRBD2. Per the germline V gene, CDR1 is MRHNA and CDR2 is SNTAGT. This CDR3 has 15 amino acids. The ends lost 3 bases at V and 0 bases at J; junction bases unmatched: 3. CDR3 residues: CASSEAGESTDTQYF. The CDR3 DNA is TGTGCCAGCAGTGAGGCGGGGGAGAGCACAGATACGCAGTATTTT.

This clonotype was counted a few times. This chain uses TRBV2 with TRBJ1-5; D gene unclear. Germline-derived CDR1 and CDR2 are SNHLY and FYNNEI. V lost 2 bases to trimming and J lost 4 bases, with 9 bases between them. The CDR3 covers 14 residues. CDR3 coding DNA: TGTGCCAGCAGTGAATCGGTGTCTAATCAGCCCCAGCATTTT. It translates to CASSESVSNQPQHF. The full variable domain, completed using reference TRBV2 and TRBJ1-5, is EPEVTQTPSHQVTQMGQEVILRCVPISNHLYFYWYRQILGQKVEFLVSFYNNEISEKSEIFDDQFSVERPDGSNFTLKIRSTKLEDSAMYFCASSESVSNQPQHFGDGTRLSIL.

V is TRBV10-3 and J is TRBJ2-7, with D possibly being TRBD1 (5 bases). There are 14 residues in the CDR3. Trimming took off 1 base at V and 5 bases at J, with 12 bases between the two ends. From germline, CDR1 is ENHRY and CDR2 SYGVKD. CDR3 amino acids: CAISEFQGLHEQYV. The CDR3 DNA is TGTGCCATCAGTGAGTTCCAGGGCCTCCACGAGCAGTACGTC.

CDR3 sequence reads: CASSSRTGLINEQFF. The CDR3 coding sequence is TGTGCCAGCAGCTCTCGGACAGGGTTAATCAATGAGCAGTTCTTC. This rearrangement joins TRBV7-9 to TRBJ2-1; 8 bases are shared with TRBD1. This CDR3 is built from 15 residues. Looked up from germline, CDR1 is SEHNR and CDR2 is FQNEAQ (reference sequence). The J segment lost 6 bases and the V segment lost 4 bases, leaving 8 bases of the junction unmatched. The variable domain in full, with the rest retrieved from reference TRBV7-9 and TRBJ2-1, is DTGVSQNPRHKITKRGQNVTFRCDPISEHNRLYWYRQTLGQGPEFLTYFQNEAQLEKSRLLSDRFSAERPKGSFSTLEIQRTEQGDSAMYLCASSSRTGLINEQFFGPGTRLTVL.

The sample holds a few counts of this clonotype. V and J are TRBV5-1 and TRBJ1-2; the D is unclear. The CDR3 runs 15 residues. CDR1 is SGHRS and CDR2 is YFSETQ in the germline V gene. V was cut by 0 bases and J by 1 base, with 10 bases left in between. CDR3 sequence (DNA): TGCGCCAGCAGCTTGGAAGGAGCCCTTAACTATGGCTACACCTTC. Amino acid sequence: CASSLEGALNYGYTF.

This clonotype was picked up many times. The rearrangement links TRBV7-3 to TRBJ2-1; maybe TRBD2 (6 bases). The V gene lost 3 bases and the J gene lost 4 bases, with 13 bases spanning the gap. CDR3 length equals 15 residues. Germline V gives CDR1 SGHTA, CDR2 FQGTGA. The CDR3 here is CASSFSAGSYNEQFF. The CDR3 nucleotides read TGTGCCAGCAGCTTCTCCGCGGGATCATACAATGAGCAGTTCTTC.

The V and J genes are TRBV14 and TRBJ2-7; 8 bases agree with TRBD2. Germline trimming cut 0 bases from V and 3 bases from J; bases unmatched to any gene: 4. Germline CDR1 SGHDN, CDR2 FVKESK. The CDR3 consists of 15 residues. The CDR3 bases are TGTGCCAGCAGCCAAGAGGCGGGAGGCGGCTACGAGCAGTACTTC. This codes for CASSQEAGGGYEQYF.

This clonotype was observed a handful of times. The chain uses TRBV12-3 or TRBV12-4 and TRBJ2-2, with no clear D. The CDR3 sequence is 14 residues long. With 10 bases removed from V and 7 bases from J, the gap between germline ends came to 19 bases. CDR3 sequence (DNA): TGTGCCACTAAAGGAGTAGGAGAGGTCGGGGAGCTGTTTTTT. The encoded protein is CATKGVGEVGELFF.

This clonotype was observed a handful of times. The rearrangement joins TRBV27 to TRBJ1-1, with a possible D match to TRBD1 (5 bases). Germline lookup yields CDR1 MNHEY and CDR2 SMNVEV (reference sequence). The CDR3 runs to 15 residues. V was shortened by 2 bases and J by 0 bases, with 10 bases between the two germline ends. This CDR3 reads CASSLQGVVNTEAFF. CDR3 nucleotide sequence: TGTGCCAGCAGTTTACAGGGTGTCGTGAACACTGAAGCTTTCTTT.

The rearrangement links TRBV6-2 or TRBV6-3 to TRBJ2-7, with TRBD1 matching over 7 bases. This CDR3 is built from 14 residues. The V gene's germline CDR1 is MNHEY and CDR2 SVGEGT. V shed 3 bases, J shed 3 bases, and the junction held 5 bases outside the gene matches. The CDR3 DNA sequence: TGTGCCAGCAGTTATGCCGGGACAGACTACGAGCAGTACGTC. It yields the protein CASSYAGTDYEQYV.

V gene TRBV28 combines with J gene TRBJ2-1; D may correspond to TRBD1 or TRBD2 (5 bases each). V was trimmed by 1 base and J by 0 bases, leaving 13 bases between them. This CDR3 contains 17 residues. Per the germline V gene, CDR1 is MDHEN and CDR2 is SYDVKM. The CDR3 protein is CASSLSGLASSYNEQFF. In nucleotides, the CDR3 is TGTGCCAGCAGTTTATCGGGGCTAGCCAGCTCCTACAATGAGCAGTTCTTC.

The V gene is TRBV10-3, the J gene TRBJ2-1; D assignment may be TRBD1 or TRBD2 (5 bases each). The V end lost 0 bases, the J end lost 9 bases, and 9 bases lay between the germline ends. Germline CDR1 is ENHRY and CDR2 is SYGVKD. This CDR3 spans 13 amino acids. As DNA, the CDR3 is TGTGCCATCAGTGAGTCCGGGGCGAGTGAGCAGTTCTTC. Encoded protein: CAISESGASEQFF.